The 21 T cell receptor beta chains in this list originate from one sample, sequenced in a study of graft-versus-host responses after intestinal transplantation. Only in-frame clones appear in the TCRdb table, and some are missing; sequencing was by immunoSEQ multiplex PCR. The table lists about 94,000 clones, roughly 90% of them singletons. What these receptors recognize is not known. The sample in question was unstimulated CD8+ T cells sorted from spleen or lymph node cells, obtained before intestinal transplant. All receptors come from a human donor who received an intestinal transplant.

The gene calls are TRBV4-1 and TRBJ2-7; perhaps TRBD1 as D (7 bases). There are 15 residues in the CDR3. CDR1 and CDR2 (germline): MGHRA, YSYEKL. V dropped 1 base and J dropped 0 bases, with 10 bases sitting between them. The CDR3 loop reads CASSQGRGDSYEQYF. The CDR3 DNA sequence: TGCGCCAGCAGCCAAGGCAGGGGGGACTCCTACGAGCAGTACTTC.

The chain recombines TRBV6-1 with TRBJ1-2; D unclear. V lost 7 bases, J lost 6 bases, and 15 bases lay in between. This CDR3 is 13 amino acids long. Germline loops: CDR1 MNHNS, CDR2 SASEGT. The DNA for the CDR3 is TGTGCCAGCAAACTTATGGGTCGGGATGGCTACACCTTC. Translation gives CASKLMGRDGYTF.

The genes are TRBV27 and TRBJ2-5; 11 bases line up with TRBD2. This CDR3 spans 14 amino acids. Germline V gives CDR1 MNHEY, CDR2 SMNVEV (reference sequence). J lost 0 bases, V lost 9 bases, and 3 bases had no gene match. The CDR3 is CASRGLADQETQYF. The CDR3 region has the DNA TGTGCCAGTAGGGGACTAGCGGACCAAGAGACCCAGTACTTC.

V gene TRBV28 combines with J gene TRBJ2-7; 12 bases agree with TRBD2. From germline, CDR1 is MDHEN and CDR2 SYDVKM. V lost 9 bases and J lost 5; bases outside the gene matches: 8. The CDR3 spans 14 residues. The CDR3 coding sequence is TGTGCCAGTCAGGCTAGCGGGAGGGCCCACGAGCAGTACTTC. The encoded protein is CASQASGRAHEQYF.

The rearrangement joins TRBV7-2 to TRBJ2-2; the D gene is possibly TRBD2 (6 bases). From germline, CDR1 is SGHTA and CDR2 FQGNSA. The V and J ends lost 4 bases and 6 bases respectively, with 9 bases between them. The CDR3 is made up of 13 amino acids. For the CDR3, the DNA is TGTGCCAGCAGCTCATGGGGGGCCGGGGAGCTGTTTTTT. Protein: CASSSWGAGELFF.

This clone appeared a single time. This sequence joins TRBV6-1 and TRBJ1-1; 7 bases are shared with TRBD1. Germline V CDR1 and CDR2: MNHNS, SASEGT. V gave up 10 bases and J gave up 1 base; unmatched junction bases: 3. The CDR3 contains 12 residues. CDR3 residues: CATNRGNTEAFF. Here the CDR3 DNA reads TGTGCCACCAACAGGGGGAACACTGAAGCTTTCTTT.

The V call is TRBV5-5, the J call TRBJ1-4; 8 positions match TRBD1. After removal of 2 bases from V and 0 bases from J, the junction contained 12 bases not matched to a gene. The CDR3 has 19 amino acids. Germline assignment: CDR1 SGHKS and CDR2 YYEKEE (reference sequence). The CDR3 loop is CASSFLPGQAHATNEKLFF. DNA of the CDR3: TGTGCCAGCAGCTTCTTGCCGGGACAGGCACATGCAACTAATGAAAAACTGTTTTTT.

The V gene is TRBV7-2, the J gene TRBJ1-2; 11 bases line up with TRBD1. The CDR3 loop spans 17 amino acids. Germline trimming cut 5 bases from V and 4 bases from J; bases unmatched to any gene: 12. Germline assignment: CDR1 SGHTA and CDR2 FQGNSA. The CDR3 DNA reads as TGTGCCAGCAGCCCCGGGACAGGGGGAATTTTGGGCTATGGCTACACCTTC. Translating it yields CASSPGTGGILGYGYTF.

J is TRBJ2-1 and V is TRBV29-1; perhaps TRBD2 as D (5 bases). The CDR3 loop spans 13 amino acids. Germline loops: CDR1 SQVTM, CDR2 ANQGSEA. The ends were cut back, 4 bases at V and 10 bases at J, with 17 bases in the middle. In nucleotides, the CDR3 is TGCAGCGTTGTTGGGGTGGGAGTTGGGGAGCAGTTCTTC. Amino acids: CSVVGVGVGEQFF.

This chain uses TRBV30 with TRBJ2-5; 8 bases are shared with TRBD2. This CDR3 contains 12 residues. V shed 5 bases and J 5 bases; nucleotides not matched to a gene: 4. Germline CDR1 and CDR2: GTSNPN and SVGIG (reference sequence). The CDR3 DNA reads as TGTGCCTGGGGGACGGGAGGGGAGACCCAGTACTTC. Amino acids: CAWGTGGETQYF.

This sequence joins TRBV5-1 and TRBJ2-1; D perhaps matches TRBD2 (5 bases). Trimming removed 0 bases at V and 6 bases at J, with 13 bases between. This CDR3 spans 15 amino acids. Germline V lookup: CDR1 SGHRS, CDR2 YFSETQ. The CDR3 loop is CASSLARVTVNEQFF. CDR3 DNA sequence: TGCGCCAGCAGCTTGGCGCGGGTCACGGTCAATGAGCAGTTCTTC.

The chain is built from TRBV5-5 and TRBJ1-5, with TRBD1 as a possible D gene (5 bases). From germline, CDR1 is SGHKS and CDR2 YYEKEE (reference sequence). Trimming left V 0 bases short and J 0 bases short, with 7 bases between. The CDR3 has 15 residues. The CDR3 region is CASSLGQHSNQPQHF. For the CDR3, the DNA is TGTGCCAGCAGCTTGGGACAGCATAGCAATCAGCCCCAGCATTTT.

V and J are TRBV12-5 and TRBJ2-1, with a possible D match to TRBD2 (6 bases). The CDR3 is 16 amino acids. Between the trimmed V and J ends, which lost 5 bases and 8 bases, there was a span of 22 bases. The germline V gene encodes CDR1 LGHNT and CDR2 FRNRAP. In nucleotides, the CDR3 is TGTGCTAGTGGTCCCCGGACTAACGGGATCACGGATGAGCAGTTCTTC. It specifies CASGPRTNGITDEQFF.

The V gene is TRBV5-1, the J gene TRBJ1-2; 9 positions agree with TRBD1. CDR3 length: 16 amino acids. V was pared by 3 bases and J by 2 bases, with 8 bases of the junction left unmatched. The germline V gene encodes CDR1 SGHRS and CDR2 YFSETQ. The CDR3 nucleotides read TGCGCCAGCAGCTCTCCGGGACAGGGCAGGAACTATGGCTACACCTTC. Residues: CASSSPGQGRNYGYTF.

This clone was recorded only once. This rearrangement joins TRBV28 to TRBJ2-7; tentatively, D is TRBD1 (5 bases). The CDR3 contains 13 residues. The germline gives CDR1 MDHEN, CDR2 SYDVKM. V lost 6 bases to trimming and J lost 5 bases, with 14 bases between them. The CDR3 DNA sequence: TGTGCCAGCAGAAGATCGGACATGGACGAGCAGTACTTC. Translation gives CASRRSDMDEQYF.

V gene TRBV2 combines with J gene TRBJ1-6, with D perhaps matching TRBD1 (6 bases). Germline V gives CDR1 SNHLY, CDR2 FYNNEI. The CDR3 runs 14 residues. Trimming stripped 4 bases from V and 9 bases from J, with 13 bases between. CDR3 sequence reads: CASSADRSGSPLHF. CDR3 sequence (DNA): TGTGCCAGCAGTGCAGACAGGTCCGGTTCACCCCTCCACTTT.

This chain links TRBV5-5 with TRBJ2-7; 11 nucleotides align to TRBD2. Germline V gene lookup returns CDR1 SGHKS and CDR2 YYEKEE (reference sequence). The CDR3 has 14 residues. Unmatched junction bases numbered 2, after V lost 3 bases and J lost 3 bases. CDR3 sequence (DNA): TGTGCCAGCAGCTCGGGGACTAGCGGCTACGAGCAGTACTTC. Translated, it gives CASSSGTSGYEQYF.

This clone was recorded only once. The gene calls are TRBV28 and TRBJ2-2; no definite D call. V shed 3 bases and J shed 7 bases, with 6 bases lying between them. The CDR3 totals 12 residues. Germline V gives CDR1 MDHEN, CDR2 SYDVKM. The CDR3 sequence is CASSFISGELFF. The DNA of the CDR3 is TGTGCCAGCAGTTTTATTAGCGGGGAGCTGTTTTTT.

The gene calls are TRBV21-1 and TRBJ2-3; the table's D call of TRBD2 was not tested on the DNA. TRBV21-1 is annotated as a pseudogene. The CDR3 is made up of 15 amino acids. CDR3 nucleotides: TGTGCCAGACGGGGGGGACTAGCGGGGATGGATACGCAGTATTTT. Its translation: CARRGGLAGMDTQYF.

V and J are TRBV11-2 and TRBJ1-2, with D maybe TRBD1 (5 bases). V lost 1 base to trimming and J lost 4 bases, with 10 bases between them. Germline loops: CDR1 SGHAT, CDR2 FQNNGV. This CDR3 has 14 residues. The CDR3 protein is CASSLGGIPYGYTF. DNA of the CDR3: TGTGCCAGCAGCTTAGGGGGCATCCCCTATGGCTACACCTTC.

The rearrangement uses TRBV5-6 and TRBJ1-3, with 7 positions matching TRBD1. The germline CDR1 and CDR2 sequences are SGHDT and YYEEEE. Trimming took 2 bases from V and 4 from J; bases not matched to a gene: 3. This CDR3 is built from 14 residues. The chain's CDR3 is CASSLRDRGNTIYF. The CDR3 nucleotides read TGTGCCAGCAGCTTACGGGACAGAGGAAACACCATATATTTT.